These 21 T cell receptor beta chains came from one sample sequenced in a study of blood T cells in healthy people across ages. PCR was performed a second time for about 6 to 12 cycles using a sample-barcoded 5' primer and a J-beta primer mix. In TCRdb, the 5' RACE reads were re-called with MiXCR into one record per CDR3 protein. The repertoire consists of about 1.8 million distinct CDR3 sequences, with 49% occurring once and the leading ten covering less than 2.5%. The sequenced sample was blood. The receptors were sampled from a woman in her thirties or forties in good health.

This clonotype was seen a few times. The CDR3 is CAVAGGSETQYF. CDR3 in DNA: TGTGCCGTTGCGGGGGGTTCAGAGACCCAGTACTTC. The J gene is TRBJ2-5, the V gene TRBV10-3, with 8 bases fitting TRBD2. This CDR3 has 12 residues. CDR1 is ENHRY, CDR2 SYGVKD, per germline. J gave up 4 bases and V 11 bases, and 6 bases lay outside the gene matches.

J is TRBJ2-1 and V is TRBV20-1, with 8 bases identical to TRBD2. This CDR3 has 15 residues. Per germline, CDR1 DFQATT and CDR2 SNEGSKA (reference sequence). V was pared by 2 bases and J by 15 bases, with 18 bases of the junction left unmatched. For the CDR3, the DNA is TGCAGTGCTAGATCGCATAGACTAGCGCACAATGGGCGGTTCTTC. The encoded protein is CSARSHRLAHNGRFF.

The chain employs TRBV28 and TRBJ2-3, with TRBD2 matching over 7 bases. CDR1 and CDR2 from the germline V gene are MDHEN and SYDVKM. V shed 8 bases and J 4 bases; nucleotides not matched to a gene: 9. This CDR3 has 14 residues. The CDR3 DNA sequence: TGTGCCAGCTCTAGCGGCTCCCGGCCAGATACGCAGTATTTT. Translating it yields CASSSGSRPDTQYF.

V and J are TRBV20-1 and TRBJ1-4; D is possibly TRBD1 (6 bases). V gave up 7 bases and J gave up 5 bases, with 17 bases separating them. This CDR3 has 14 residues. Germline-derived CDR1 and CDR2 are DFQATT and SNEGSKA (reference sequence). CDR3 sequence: CSVRIQGENEKLFF. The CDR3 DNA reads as TGCAGTGTCAGAATACAGGGAGAAAATGAAAAACTGTTTTTT.

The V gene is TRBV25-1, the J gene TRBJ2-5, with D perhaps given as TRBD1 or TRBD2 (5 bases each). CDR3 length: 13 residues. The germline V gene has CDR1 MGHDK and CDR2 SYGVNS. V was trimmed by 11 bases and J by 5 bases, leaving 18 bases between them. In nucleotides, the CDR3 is TGTGCCTCCAGGTTCAGGGAGTGGGAGACCCAGTACTTC. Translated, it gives CASRFREWETQYF.

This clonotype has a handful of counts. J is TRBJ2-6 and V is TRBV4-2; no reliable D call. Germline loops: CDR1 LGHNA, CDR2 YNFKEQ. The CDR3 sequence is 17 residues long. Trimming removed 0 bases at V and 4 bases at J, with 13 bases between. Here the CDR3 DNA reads TGTGCCAGCAGCCAAGAGTCAGCCCCCCCAGGGGCCAACGTCCTGACTTTC. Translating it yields CASSQESAPPGANVLTF.

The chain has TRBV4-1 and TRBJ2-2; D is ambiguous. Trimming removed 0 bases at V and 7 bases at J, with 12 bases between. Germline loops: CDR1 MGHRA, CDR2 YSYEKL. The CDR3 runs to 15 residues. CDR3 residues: CASSQDAAYIGELFF. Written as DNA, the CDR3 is TGCGCCAGCAGCCAAGATGCGGCCTACATCGGGGAGCTGTTTTTT.

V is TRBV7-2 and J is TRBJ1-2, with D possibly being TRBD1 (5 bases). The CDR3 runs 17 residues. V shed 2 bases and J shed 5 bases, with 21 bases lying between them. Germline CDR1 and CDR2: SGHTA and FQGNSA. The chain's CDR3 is CASSLRGHGGDQYGYTF. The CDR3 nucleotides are TGTGCCAGCAGCTTAAGAGGCCATGGGGGTGACCAGTATGGCTACACCTTC.

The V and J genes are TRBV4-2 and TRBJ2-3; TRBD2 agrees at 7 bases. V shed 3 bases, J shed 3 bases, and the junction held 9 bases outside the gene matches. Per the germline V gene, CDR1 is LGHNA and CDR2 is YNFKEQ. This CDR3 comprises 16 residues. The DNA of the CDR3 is TGTGCCAGCAGCCAGGAGACTAGCCGTCGGACAGATACGCAGTATTTT. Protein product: CASSQETSRRTDTQYF.

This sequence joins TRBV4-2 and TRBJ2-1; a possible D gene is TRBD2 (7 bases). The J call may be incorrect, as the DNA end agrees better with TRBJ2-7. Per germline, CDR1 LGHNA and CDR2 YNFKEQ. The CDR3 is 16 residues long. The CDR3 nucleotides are TGTGCCAGCAGCCAAGATTGGGGGGGGGCTTACAATGAGCAGTACTTC. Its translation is CASSQDWGGAYNEQYF.

CDR3 region: CASSPASTGRALHF. CDR3 nucleotide sequence: TGTGCCAGCTCACCCGCATCAACGGGACGGGCGCTCCACTTT. The chain uses TRBV18 and TRBJ1-6; perhaps TRBD1 as D (5 bases). Germline V gene lookup returns CDR1 KGHSH and CDR2 LQKENI. V lost 3 bases and J 16 bases, leaving 19 bases between the germline ends. The CDR3 has 14 residues.

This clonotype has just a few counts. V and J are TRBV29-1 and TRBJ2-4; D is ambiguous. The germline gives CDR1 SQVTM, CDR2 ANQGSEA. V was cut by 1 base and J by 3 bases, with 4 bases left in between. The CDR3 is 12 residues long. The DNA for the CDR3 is TGCAGCGTTGAAGGTAGCAAAAACATTCAGTACTTC. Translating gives CSVEGSKNIQYF.

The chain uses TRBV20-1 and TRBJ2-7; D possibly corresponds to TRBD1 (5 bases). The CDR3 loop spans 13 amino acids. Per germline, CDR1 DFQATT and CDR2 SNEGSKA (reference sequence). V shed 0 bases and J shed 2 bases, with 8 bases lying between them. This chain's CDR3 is CSAREDTTYEQYF. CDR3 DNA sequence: TGCAGTGCTAGAGAGGACACTACCTACGAGCAGTACTTC.

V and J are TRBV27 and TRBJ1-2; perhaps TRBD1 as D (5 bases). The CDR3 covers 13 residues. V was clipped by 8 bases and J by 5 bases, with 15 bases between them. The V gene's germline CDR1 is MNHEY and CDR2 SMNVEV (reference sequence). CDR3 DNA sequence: TGTGCCAGCTGGTCCGGACGGACATATGGCTACACCTTC. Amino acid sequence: CASWSGRTYGYTF.

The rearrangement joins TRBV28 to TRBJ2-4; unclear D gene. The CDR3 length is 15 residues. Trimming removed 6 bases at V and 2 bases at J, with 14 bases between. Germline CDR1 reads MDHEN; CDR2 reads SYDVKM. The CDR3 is CASSPPGRTKNIQYF. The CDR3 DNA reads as TGTGCCAGCAGCCCACCCGGAAGGACCAAAAACATTCAGTACTTC.

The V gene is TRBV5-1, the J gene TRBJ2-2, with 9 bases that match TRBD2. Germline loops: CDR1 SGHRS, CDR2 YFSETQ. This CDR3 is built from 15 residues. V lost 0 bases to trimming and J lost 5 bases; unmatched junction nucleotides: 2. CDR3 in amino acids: CASSLELAGTGELFF. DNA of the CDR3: TGCGCCAGCAGCTTGGAGCTAGCGGGAACCGGGGAGCTGTTTTTT.

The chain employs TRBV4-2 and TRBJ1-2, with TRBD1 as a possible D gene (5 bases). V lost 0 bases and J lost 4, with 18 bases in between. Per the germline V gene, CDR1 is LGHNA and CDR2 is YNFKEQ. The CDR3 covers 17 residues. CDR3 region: CASSQDKNTGGIYGYTF. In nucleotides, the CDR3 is TGTGCCAGCAGCCAAGATAAGAATACAGGAGGGATCTATGGCTACACCTTC.

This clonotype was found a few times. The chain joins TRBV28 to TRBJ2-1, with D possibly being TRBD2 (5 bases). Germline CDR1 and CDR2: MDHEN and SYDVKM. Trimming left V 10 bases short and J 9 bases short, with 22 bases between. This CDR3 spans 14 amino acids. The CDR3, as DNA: TGTGCCACCGACGCGGGCCTCCCTGGCAGTGAGCAGTTCTTC. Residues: CATDAGLPGSEQFF.

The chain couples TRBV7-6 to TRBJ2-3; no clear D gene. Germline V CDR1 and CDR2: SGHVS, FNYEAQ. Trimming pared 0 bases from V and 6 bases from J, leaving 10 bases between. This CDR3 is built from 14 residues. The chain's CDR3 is CASSLAMYSDTQYF. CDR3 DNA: TGTGCCAGCAGCTTAGCTATGTATTCCGATACGCAGTATTTT.

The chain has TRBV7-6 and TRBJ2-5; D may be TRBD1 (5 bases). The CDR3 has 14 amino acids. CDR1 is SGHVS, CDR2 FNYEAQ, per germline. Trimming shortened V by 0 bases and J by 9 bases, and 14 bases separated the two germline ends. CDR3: CASSLAAGAGAQYF. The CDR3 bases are TGTGCCAGCAGCTTAGCGGCTGGGGCTGGGGCCCAGTACTTC.

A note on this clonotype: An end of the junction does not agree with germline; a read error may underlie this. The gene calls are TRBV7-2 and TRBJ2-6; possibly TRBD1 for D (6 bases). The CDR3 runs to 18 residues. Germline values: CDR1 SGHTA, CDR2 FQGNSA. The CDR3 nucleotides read TGTTCCAGCAGCCCTCAGGGCACAGGGACGGCTGGGGCCAACGTCCTGACTTTC. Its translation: CSSSPQGTGTAGANVLTF.